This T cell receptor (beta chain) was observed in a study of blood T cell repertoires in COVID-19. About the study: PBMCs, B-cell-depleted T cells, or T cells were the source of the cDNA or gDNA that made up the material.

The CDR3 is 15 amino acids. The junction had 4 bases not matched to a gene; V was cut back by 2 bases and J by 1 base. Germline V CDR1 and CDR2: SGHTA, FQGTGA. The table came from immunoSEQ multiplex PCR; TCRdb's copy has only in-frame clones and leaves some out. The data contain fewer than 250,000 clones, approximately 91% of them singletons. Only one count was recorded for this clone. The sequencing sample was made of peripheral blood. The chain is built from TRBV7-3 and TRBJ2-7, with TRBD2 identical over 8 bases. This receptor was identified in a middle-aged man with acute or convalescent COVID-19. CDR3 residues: CASSLGGGTSYEQYF. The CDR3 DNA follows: TGTGCCAGCAGCTTAGGCGGGGGGACATCCTACGAGCAGTACTTC.